These 24 T cell receptor beta chains came from one sample sequenced in a study of blood T cells in healthy people across ages (dated by TCRdb to about 2015). To prepare the library, 5' RACE was applied. Data came from an Illumina HiSeq 2500. A second PCR of about 6 to 11 cycles was performed with a sample-barcoded 5' primer and a J-beta primer mix. The public reads were reanalyzed by TCRdb: fastp trimming at Q25, MiXCR alignment, in-frame beta chains only. CDR3 protein sequences are deduplicated, and each keeps its most common genes and DNA. In this sample the table shows about 1,600,000 distinct CDR3 sequences, around 39% of which occur a single time. The leading ten clones occupy 6.5% to 10% of the sample. The sequenced material came from blood. Every receptor here comes from a woman aged 18-35 years in good health.

The V call is TRBV6-6, the J call TRBJ1-1, with 7 bases that match TRBD1. Germline CDR1 is MNHNY and CDR2 is SVGAGI (reference sequence). The CDR3 extends over 13 amino acids. J was trimmed by 5 bases and V by 2 bases; bases with no gene match: 2. The CDR3 bases are TGTGCCAGCAGTTACGAACAGGGGACTGAAGCTTTCTTT. Its protein product is CASSYEQGTEAFF.

The V gene is TRBV10-3, the J gene TRBJ1-1, with D perhaps TRBD1 (5 bases). CDR1 is ENHRY and CDR2 is SYGVKD in the germline V gene. The CDR3 consists of 21 residues. Deletions cut 2 bases from V and 5 bases from J, with 33 bases between. CDR3 DNA sequence: TGTGCCATCAGTGAGGTTTCGTCGGCAGGCTCGGGTGGGGACCCTCGGACTGAAGCTTTCTTT. This codes for CAISEVSSAGSGGDPRTEAFF.

The CDR3 DNA reads as TGTGCCAGCAGCCCCCAGAGACAGGCGGACCAAGAGACCCAGTACTTC. Amino acids: CASSPQRQADQETQYF. The V call is TRBV7-2, the J call TRBJ2-5; D might be TRBD1 (6 bases). The CDR3 is made up of 16 amino acids. The germline V gene encodes CDR1 SGHTA and CDR2 FQGNSA. Between the trimmed V and J ends, which lost 5 bases and 0 bases, there was a span of 16 bases.

The chain links TRBV20-1 to TRBJ2-1; tentative D call: TRBD2 (6 bases). Trimming cost V 1 base and J 8 bases, with 18 bases left between them. The CDR3 spans 15 residues. Germline CDR1 is DFQATT and CDR2 is SNEGSKA (reference sequence). The CDR3 reads CSARAFGSSIDEQFF. Here the CDR3 DNA reads TGCAGTGCTAGAGCGTTCGGGAGCTCGATCGATGAGCAGTTCTTC.

V gene TRBV14 combines with J gene TRBJ2-3; D is undetermined. The V and J ends lost 2 bases and 1 base respectively, with 7 bases between them. Per germline, CDR1 SGHDN and CDR2 FVKESK. The CDR3 totals 14 residues. For the CDR3, the DNA is TGTGCCAGCAGCCAACGGAGCGGCACAGATACGCAGTATTTT. Protein: CASSQRSGTDTQYF.

This clonotype was recorded a few times. The V and J genes are TRBV14 and TRBJ1-2; TRBD1 might be the D (5 bases). Per the germline V gene, CDR1 is SGHDN and CDR2 is FVKESK. Trimming stripped 1 base from V and 4 bases from J, with 7 bases between. The CDR3 covers 13 residues. CDR3 nucleotides: TGTGCCAGCAGCCAAGGAGGGGTCTATGGCTACACCTTC. As protein: CASSQGGVYGYTF.

V and J are TRBV11-1 and TRBJ2-5, with TRBD2 as a possible D gene (5 bases). Germline loops: CDR1 SGHAT, CDR2 FQDESV (reference sequence). Trimming took off 5 bases at V and 11 bases at J, with 18 bases between the two ends. The CDR3 sequence is 13 residues long. CDR3 sequence reads: CASSIGLINEQYF. CDR3 DNA: TGTGCCAGCAGCATCGGACTCATAAATGAGCAGTACTTC.

This clonotype has more than one count but fewer than ten. This sequence joins TRBV20-1 and TRBJ2-1; TRBD2 matches 8 bases. CDR3 length: 18 residues. J lost 0 bases, V lost 3 bases, and 13 bases had no gene match. The germline CDR1 and CDR2 sequences are DFQATT and SNEGSKA (reference sequence). CDR3 sequence reads: CSARNAGGSQSSYNEQFF. CDR3 in DNA: TGCAGTGCTAGGAACGCGGGAGGATCACAAAGCTCCTACAATGAGCAGTTCTTC.

In its sample, this clonotype was seen a few times. The CDR3 region has the DNA TGTGCCAGCAGCTTGGACCCCTGGGTTAACTATGGCTACACCTTC. This translates into CASSLDPWVNYGYTF. The chain joins TRBV5-5 to TRBJ1-2; D call uncertain. Trimming shortened V by 0 bases and J by 1 base, and 10 bases separated the two germline ends. The CDR3 covers 15 residues. Germline lookup yields CDR1 SGHKS and CDR2 YYEKEE (reference sequence). Supplemented by reference TRBV5-5 and TRBJ1-2, the full variable domain reads DAGVTQSPTHLIKTRGQQVTLRCSPISGHKSVSWYQQVLGQGPQFIFQYYEKEERGRGNFPDRFSARQFPNYSSELNVNALLLGDSALYLCASSLDPWVNYGYTFGSGTRLTVV.

The CDR3 loop is CASTGRGEQFF. In DNA, the CDR3 is TGTGCCAGCACGGGCCGGGGTGAGCAGTTCTTC. The chain carries TRBV27 and TRBJ2-1, with D possibly matching TRBD2 (5 bases). V was clipped by 7 bases and J by 9 bases, with 10 bases between them. The CDR3 spans 11 residues. Germline V CDR1 and CDR2: MNHEY, SMNVEV (reference sequence).

As to this clonotype: The germline gene is not matched at one end of the junction; a read error may be the cause. The chain combines TRBV6-1 with TRBJ2-5; 8 bases are shared with TRBD2. The DNA matches TRBJ2-1 better at its end, which makes the J call doubtful. CDR1 and CDR2 (germline): MNHNS, SASEGT. The CDR3 has 15 amino acids. The CDR3 sequence is CASSQAGVGQETQFF. The CDR3 region has the DNA TGTGCCAGCAGTCAAGCGGGGGTGGGACAAGAGACCCAGTTCTTC.

The chain uses TRBV3-1 and TRBJ2-4, with 9 bases fitting TRBD1. Germline CDR1 is LGHDT and CDR2 is YNNKEL (reference sequence). The ends lost 1 base at V and 8 bases at J; junction bases unmatched: 6. The CDR3 contains 15 residues. For the CDR3, the DNA is TGTGCCAGCAGCCAAGGGGACAGGGCGAAAGACATTCAGTACTTC. This codes for CASSQGDRAKDIQYF. The variable domain in full, with the rest retrieved from reference TRBV3-1 and TRBJ2-4, is DTAVSQTPKYLVTQMGNDKSIKCEQNLGHDTMYWYKQDSKKFLKIMFSYNNKELIINETVPNRFSPKSPDKAHLNLHINSLELGDSAVYFCASSQGDRAKDIQYFGAGTRLSVL.

This clonotype was detected once. The chain joins TRBV15 to TRBJ1-1; tentative D call: TRBD1 (6 bases). The V end lost 3 bases, the J end lost 4 bases, and 18 bases lay between the germline ends. Germline assignment: CDR1 LNHNV and CDR2 YYDKDF (reference sequence). The CDR3 loop spans 16 amino acids. CDR3 loop: CATSRAFEGGTTEAFF. For the CDR3, the DNA is TGTGCCACCAGCAGGGCCTTTGAGGGGGGAACCACTGAAGCTTTCTTT.

The chain couples TRBV4-1 to TRBJ1-2; D remains ambiguous. From germline, CDR1 is MGHRA and CDR2 YSYEKL. The CDR3 extends over 15 amino acids. The V end was cut by 0 bases, the J end by 2 bases, with 10 bases between. CDR3 DNA: TGCGCCAGCAGCCAAGACGGGGTAGGAAACTATGGCTACACCTTC. Translated, it gives CASSQDGVGNYGYTF.

The rearrangement joins TRBV5-4 to TRBJ2-1; 7 positions agree with TRBD1. The CDR3 length is 15 residues. J lost 6 bases, V lost 4 bases, and 10 bases had no gene match. CDR1 is SGHNT, CDR2 YYREEE, per germline (reference sequence). The CDR3 sequence: CASSPGQSGANEQFF. The DNA of the CDR3 is TGTGCCAGCAGCCCGGGACAGTCAGGAGCCAATGAGCAGTTCTTC.

This chain connects TRBV11-1 to TRBJ2-1, with TRBD2 matching 10 bases. Losses at the gene ends were 7 bases for V and 15 bases for J; bases not matched to a gene: 15. The germline V gene has CDR1 SGHAT and CDR2 FQDESV (reference sequence). CDR3 length: 14 residues. CDR3 sequence: CASTPGGLAGEGFF. The CDR3 coding sequence is TGTGCCAGCACCCCGGGGGGGCTAGCGGGAGAGGGGTTCTTC.

The V and J genes are TRBV6-1 and TRBJ1-5, with unresolved D. The CDR3 spans 16 residues. Germline V gene data show CDR1 as MNHNS and CDR2 as SASEGT. V lost 1 base, J lost 2 bases, and 12 bases lay in between. The CDR3 here is CASSEGASRGNQPQHF. In DNA form, the CDR3 reads TGTGCCAGCAGTGAAGGGGCCTCCCGAGGCAATCAGCCCCAGCATTTT.

V and J are TRBV12-3 or TRBV12-4 and TRBJ1-5, with no clear D. The V and J ends lost 6 bases and 11 bases respectively, with 14 bases between them. This CDR3 is built from 12 residues. Here the CDR3 DNA reads TGTGCCAGCAGCCCCGCGGTGGGGACCCAGCATTTT. Its translation is CASSPAVGTQHF.

This clonotype was counted a single time. The J gene is TRBJ1-1, the V gene TRBV7-9, with D perhaps TRBD1 (5 bases). V was clipped by 7 bases and J by 7 bases, with 16 bases between them. Germline loops: CDR1 SEHNR, CDR2 FQNEAQ (reference sequence). CDR3 length: 13 residues. In DNA form, the CDR3 reads TGTGCCAGCATCCCCCGGGCGGGGCATGAAGCTTTCTTT. Its protein product is CASIPRAGHEAFF. Supplemented by reference TRBV7-9 and TRBJ1-1, the full variable domain reads DTGVSQNPRHKITKRGQNVTFRCDPISEHNRLYWYRQTLGQGPEFLTYFQNEAQLEKSRLLSDRFSAERPKGSFSTLEIQRTEQGDSAMYLCASIPRAGHEAFFGQGTRLTVV.

The chain links TRBV6-1 to TRBJ2-7, with TRBD2 as a possible D gene (5 bases). There are 15 residues in the CDR3. Germline V gene sequence: CDR1 MNHNS, CDR2 SASEGT. V lost 10 bases to trimming and J lost 2 bases, with 21 bases between them. CDR3 in amino acids: CATQSVALLPYEQYF. In nucleotides, the CDR3 is TGTGCCACCCAGAGCGTAGCGCTTCTCCCCTACGAGCAGTACTTC.

This clonotype has a handful of counts. This chain connects TRBV20-1 to TRBJ2-7; D may be TRBD1 (6 bases). Trimming took off 1 base at V and 2 bases at J, with 9 bases between the two ends. The CDR3 has 13 residues. Per germline, CDR1 DFQATT and CDR2 SNEGSKA (reference sequence). The CDR3, as DNA: TGCAGTGCTAGAGGGTGGGACACCTACGAGCAGTACTTC. The encoded protein is CSARGWDTYEQYF.

The chain carries TRBV6-6 and TRBJ1-1; 10 bases match TRBD1. The junction had 13 bases not matched to a gene; V was cut back by 6 bases and J by 3 bases. The CDR3 runs 17 residues. Per germline, CDR1 MNHNY and CDR2 SVGAGI (reference sequence). As DNA, the CDR3 is TGTGCCAGCAGGTACACCCCTGGACAGGGGGTGTACACTGAAGCTTTCTTT. It is translated as CASRYTPGQGVYTEAFF.

The chain is built from TRBV13 and TRBJ2-1; D is possibly TRBD1 or TRBD2 (6 bases each). This CDR3 comprises 19 residues. Per germline, CDR1 PRHDT and CDR2 FYEKMQ (reference sequence). V lost 0 bases and J lost 2, with 20 bases in between. DNA for the CDR3: TGTGCCAGCAGCTTAGGCGAGGGGGGCGGTAAGACCCCCTACAATGAGCAGTTCTTC. This gives the protein CASSLGEGGGKTPYNEQFF.

The chain links TRBV10-1 to TRBJ2-3; 11 positions agree with TRBD2. The CDR3 has 15 amino acids. With 5 bases clipped from V and 7 bases from J, the junction kept 8 bases outside the gene matches. CDR1 is WNHNN and CDR2 is SYGVQD in the germline V gene (reference sequence). The CDR3 bases are TGCGCCAGCAGTCCCCTGACTAGCGGGGAGAATACGCAGTATTTT. This sequence encodes CASSPLTSGENTQYF.